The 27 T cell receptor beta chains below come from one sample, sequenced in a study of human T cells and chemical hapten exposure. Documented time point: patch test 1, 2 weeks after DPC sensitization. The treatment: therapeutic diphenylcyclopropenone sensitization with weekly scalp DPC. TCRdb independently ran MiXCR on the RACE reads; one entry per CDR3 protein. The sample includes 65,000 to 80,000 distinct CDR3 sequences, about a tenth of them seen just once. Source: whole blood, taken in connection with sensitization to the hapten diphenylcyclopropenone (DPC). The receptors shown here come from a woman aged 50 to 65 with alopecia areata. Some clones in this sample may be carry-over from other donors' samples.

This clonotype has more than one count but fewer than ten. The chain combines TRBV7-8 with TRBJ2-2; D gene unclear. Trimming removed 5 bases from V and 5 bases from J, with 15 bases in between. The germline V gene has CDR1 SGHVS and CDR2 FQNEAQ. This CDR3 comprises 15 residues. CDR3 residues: CASSPVGARTGELFF. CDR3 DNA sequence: TGTGCCAGCAGCCCTGTGGGCGCGCGGACCGGGGAGCTGTTTTTT. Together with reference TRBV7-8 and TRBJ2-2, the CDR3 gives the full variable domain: GAGVSQSPRYKVAKRGQDVALRCDPISGHVSLFWYQQALGQGPEFLTYFQNEAQLDKSGLPSDRFFAERPEGSVSTLKIQRTQQEDSAVYLCASSPVGARTGELFFGEGSRLTVL.

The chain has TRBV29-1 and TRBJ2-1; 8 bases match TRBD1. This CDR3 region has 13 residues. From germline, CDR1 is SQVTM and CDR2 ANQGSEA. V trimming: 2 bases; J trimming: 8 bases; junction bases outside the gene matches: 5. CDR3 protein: CSVEPPGGYEQFF. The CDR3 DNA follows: TGCAGCGTTGAACCCCCAGGGGGCTATGAGCAGTTCTTC.

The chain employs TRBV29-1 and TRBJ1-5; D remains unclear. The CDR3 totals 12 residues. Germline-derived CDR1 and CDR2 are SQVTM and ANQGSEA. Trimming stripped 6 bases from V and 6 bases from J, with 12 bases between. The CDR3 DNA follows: TGCAGCGTGGTGGTGGGAGGTCAGCCCCAGCATTTT. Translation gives CSVVVGGQPQHF.

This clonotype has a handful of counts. CDR3: CSARRTEAFF. The CDR3 bases are TGCAGTGCTAGACGGACGGAAGCTTTCTTT. The chain uses TRBV20-1 and TRBJ1-1; D is uncertain. CDR1 and CDR2 (germline): DFQATT, SNEGSKA (reference sequence). With 2 bases removed from V and 8 bases from J, the gap between germline ends came to 6 bases. CDR3 length equals 10 residues.

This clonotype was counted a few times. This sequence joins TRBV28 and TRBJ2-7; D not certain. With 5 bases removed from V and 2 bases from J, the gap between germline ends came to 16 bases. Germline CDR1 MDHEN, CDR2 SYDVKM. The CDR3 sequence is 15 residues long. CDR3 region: CASSSRGGPTYEQYF. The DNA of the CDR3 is TGTGCCAGCAGTAGCCGCGGCGGTCCGACCTACGAGCAGTACTTC.

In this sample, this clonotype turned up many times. DNA of the CDR3: TGTGCCAGCTCACCACCCGGGTCAGGGGTCACTGAAGCTTTCTTT. Amino acids: CASSPPGSGVTEAFF. J is TRBJ1-1 and V is TRBV18, with D tentatively TRBD1 (6 bases). Germline values: CDR1 KGHSH, CDR2 LQKENI. This CDR3 region has 15 residues. Trimming removed 0 bases at V and 4 bases at J, with 12 bases between. The variable domain in full, completed from reference TRBV18 and TRBJ1-1, reads NAGVMQNPRHLVRRRGQEARLRCSPMKGHSHVYWYRQLPEEGLKFMVYLQKENIIDESGMPKERFSAEFPKEGPSILRIQQVVRGDSAAYFCASSPPGSGVTEAFFGQGTRLTVV.

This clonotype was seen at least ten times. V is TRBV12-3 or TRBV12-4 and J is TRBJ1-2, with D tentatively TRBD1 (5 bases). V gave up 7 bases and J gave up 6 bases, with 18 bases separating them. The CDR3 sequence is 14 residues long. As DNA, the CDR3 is TGTGCCAGCACTTCTGGGGGGGTCCCTGATGGCTACACCTTC. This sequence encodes CASTSGGVPDGYTF.

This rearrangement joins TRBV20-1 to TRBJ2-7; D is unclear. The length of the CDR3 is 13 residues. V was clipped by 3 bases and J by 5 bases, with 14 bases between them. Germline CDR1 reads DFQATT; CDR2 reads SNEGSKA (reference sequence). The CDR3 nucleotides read TGCAGTGCTAGGGATAGGGTAGGCAACGAGCAGTACTTC. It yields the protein CSARDRVGNEQYF.

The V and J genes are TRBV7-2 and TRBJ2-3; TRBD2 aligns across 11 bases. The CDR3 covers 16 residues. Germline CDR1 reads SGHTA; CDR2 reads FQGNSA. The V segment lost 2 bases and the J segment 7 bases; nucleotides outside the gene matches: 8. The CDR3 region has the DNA TGTGCCAGCAGCTTACCCGTGGCTAGCGGGAGGTATACGCAGTATTTT. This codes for CASSLPVASGRYTQYF. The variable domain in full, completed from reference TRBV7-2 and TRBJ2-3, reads GAGVSQSPSNKVTEKGKDVELRCDPISGHTALYWYRQSLGQGLEFLIYFQGNSAPDKSGLPSDRFSAERTGGSVSTLTIQRTQQEDSAVYLCASSLPVASGRYTQYFGPGTRLTVL.

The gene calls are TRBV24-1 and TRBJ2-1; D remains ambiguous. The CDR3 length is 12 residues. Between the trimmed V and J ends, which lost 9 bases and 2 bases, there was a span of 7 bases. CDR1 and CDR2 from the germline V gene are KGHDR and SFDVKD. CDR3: CATETPYNEQFF. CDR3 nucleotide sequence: TGTGCCACCGAGACTCCCTACAATGAGCAGTTCTTC.

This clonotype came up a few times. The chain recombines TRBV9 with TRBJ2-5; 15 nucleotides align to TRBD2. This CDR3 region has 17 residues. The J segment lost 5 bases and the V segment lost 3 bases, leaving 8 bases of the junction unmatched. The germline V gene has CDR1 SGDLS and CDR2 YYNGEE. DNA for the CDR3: TGTGCCAGCAGCGGTGGACTAGCGGGAGGGTCGAGGGAGACCCAGTACTTC. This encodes CASSGGLAGGSRETQYF.

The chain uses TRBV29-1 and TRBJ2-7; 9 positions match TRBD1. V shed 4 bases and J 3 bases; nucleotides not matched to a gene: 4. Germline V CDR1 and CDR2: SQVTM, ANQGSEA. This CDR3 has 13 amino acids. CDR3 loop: CSVVRQGGYEQYF. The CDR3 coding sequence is TGCAGCGTTGTGCGACAGGGGGGCTACGAGCAGTACTTC.

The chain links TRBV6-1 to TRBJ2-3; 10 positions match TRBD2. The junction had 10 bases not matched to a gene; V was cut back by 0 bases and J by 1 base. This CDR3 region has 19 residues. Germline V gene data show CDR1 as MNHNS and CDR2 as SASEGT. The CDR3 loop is CASSEARLAGDGGTDTQYF. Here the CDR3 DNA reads TGTGCCAGCAGTGAAGCGCGGCTAGCGGGAGATGGTGGCACAGATACGCAGTATTTT.

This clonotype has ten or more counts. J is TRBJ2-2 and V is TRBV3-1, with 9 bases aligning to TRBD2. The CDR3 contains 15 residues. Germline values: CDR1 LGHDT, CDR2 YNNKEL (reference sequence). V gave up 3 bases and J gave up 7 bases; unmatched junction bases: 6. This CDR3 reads CASSQTSGGHGELFF. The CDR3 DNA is TGTGCCAGCAGCCAGACTAGCGGAGGGCACGGGGAGCTGTTTTTT.

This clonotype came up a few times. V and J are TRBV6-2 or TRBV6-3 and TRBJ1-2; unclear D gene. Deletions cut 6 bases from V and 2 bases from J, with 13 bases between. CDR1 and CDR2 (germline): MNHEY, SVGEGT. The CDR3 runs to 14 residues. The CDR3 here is CASSPTEHNYGYTF. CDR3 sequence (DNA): TGTGCCAGCAGCCCAACAGAGCACAACTATGGCTACACCTTC.

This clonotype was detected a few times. CDR3 amino acids: CASSSDGRGEQYF. CDR3 DNA sequence: TGTGCCAGCAGCTCCGATGGTCGGGGGGAGCAGTACTTC. The genes are TRBV7-2 and TRBJ2-7, with D possibly matching TRBD2 (6 bases). This CDR3 is built from 13 residues. CDR1 is SGHTA, CDR2 FQGNSA, per germline. V was clipped by 4 bases and J by 7 bases, with 14 bases between them.

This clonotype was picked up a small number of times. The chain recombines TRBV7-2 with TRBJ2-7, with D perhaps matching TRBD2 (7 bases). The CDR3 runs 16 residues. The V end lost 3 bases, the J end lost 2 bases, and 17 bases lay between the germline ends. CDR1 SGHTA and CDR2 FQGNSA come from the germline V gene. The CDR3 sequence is CASSFRPAGQAYEQYF. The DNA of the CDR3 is TGTGCCAGCAGCTTCCGCCCAGCGGGACAAGCCTACGAGCAGTACTTC.

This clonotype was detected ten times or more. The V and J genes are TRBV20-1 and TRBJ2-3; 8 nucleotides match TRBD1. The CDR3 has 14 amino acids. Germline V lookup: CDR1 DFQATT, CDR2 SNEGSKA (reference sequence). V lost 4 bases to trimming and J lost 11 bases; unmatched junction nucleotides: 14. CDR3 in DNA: TGCAGTGCTACTACAGGGGGTAGTTTCCCTGAGCAGTATTTT. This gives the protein CSATTGGSFPEQYF.

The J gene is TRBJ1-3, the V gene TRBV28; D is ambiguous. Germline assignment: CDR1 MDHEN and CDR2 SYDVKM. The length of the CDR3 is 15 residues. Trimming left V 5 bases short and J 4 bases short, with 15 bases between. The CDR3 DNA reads TGTGCCAGCAGTCCCGGCGGGATGCGAGGAAACACCATATATTTT. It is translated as CASSPGGMRGNTIYF.

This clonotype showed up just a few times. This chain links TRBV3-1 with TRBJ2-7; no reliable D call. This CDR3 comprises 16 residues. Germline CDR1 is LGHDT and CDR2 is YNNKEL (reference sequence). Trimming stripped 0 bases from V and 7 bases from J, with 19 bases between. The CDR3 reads CASSQDLARLVREQYF. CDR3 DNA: TGTGCCAGCAGCCAAGATCTGGCTCGACTGGTACGAGAGCAGTACTTC.

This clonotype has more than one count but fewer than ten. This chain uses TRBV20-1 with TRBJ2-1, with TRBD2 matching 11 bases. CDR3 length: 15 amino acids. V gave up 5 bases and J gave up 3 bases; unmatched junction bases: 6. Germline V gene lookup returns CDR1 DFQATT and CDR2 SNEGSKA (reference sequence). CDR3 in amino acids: CSAVQTSGNYNEQFF. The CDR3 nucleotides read TGCAGTGCTGTCCAGACTAGCGGGAACTACAATGAGCAGTTCTTC.

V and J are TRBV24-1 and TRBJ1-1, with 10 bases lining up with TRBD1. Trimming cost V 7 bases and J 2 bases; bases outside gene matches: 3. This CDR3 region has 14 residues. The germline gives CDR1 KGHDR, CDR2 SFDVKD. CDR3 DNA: TGTGCCACCAGGGGACAGGGGTTCAACACTGAAGCTTTCTTT. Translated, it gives CATRGQGFNTEAFF.

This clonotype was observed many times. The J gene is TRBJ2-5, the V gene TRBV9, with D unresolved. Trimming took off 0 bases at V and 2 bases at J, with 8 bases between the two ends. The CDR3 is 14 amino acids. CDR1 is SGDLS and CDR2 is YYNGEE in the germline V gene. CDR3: CASSVEASQETQYF. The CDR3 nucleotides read TGTGCCAGCAGCGTAGAGGCTAGTCAAGAGACCCAGTACTTC.

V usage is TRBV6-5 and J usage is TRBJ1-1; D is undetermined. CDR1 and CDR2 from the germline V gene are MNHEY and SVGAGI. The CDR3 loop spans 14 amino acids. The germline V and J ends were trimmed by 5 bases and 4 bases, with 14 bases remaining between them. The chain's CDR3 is CASSKKSSSTEAFF. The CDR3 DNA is TGTGCCAGCAGTAAAAAGAGCAGCAGCACTGAAGCTTTCTTT.

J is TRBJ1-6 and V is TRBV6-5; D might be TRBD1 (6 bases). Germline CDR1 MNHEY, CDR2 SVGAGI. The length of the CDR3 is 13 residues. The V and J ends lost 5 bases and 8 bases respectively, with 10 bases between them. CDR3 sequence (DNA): TGTGCCAGCAGTACAGGGCCCGATTCACCCCTCCACTTT. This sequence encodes CASSTGPDSPLHF.

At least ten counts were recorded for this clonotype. CDR3 in amino acids: CSASGGNQETQYF. The CDR3 DNA reads as TGCAGCGCCTCTGGAGGAAACCAAGAGACCCAGTACTTC. V and J are TRBV29-1 and TRBJ2-5, with D possibly being TRBD2 (5 bases). The germline V gene encodes CDR1 SQVTM and CDR2 ANQGSEA. V lost 7 bases and J 0 bases, leaving 12 bases between the germline ends. The CDR3 covers 13 residues.

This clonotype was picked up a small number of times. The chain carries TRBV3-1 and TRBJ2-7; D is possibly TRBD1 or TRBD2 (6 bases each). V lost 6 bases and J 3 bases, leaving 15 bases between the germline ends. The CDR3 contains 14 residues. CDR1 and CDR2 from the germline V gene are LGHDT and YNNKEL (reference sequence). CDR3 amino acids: CASSQGGQYYEQYF. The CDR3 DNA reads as TGTGCCAGCAGTCAGGGAGGACAGTACTACGAGCAGTACTTC.